The rows below give T cell receptor beta chains drawn from one sample of a study of cytomegalovirus exposure and HLA in healthy donors. Sequencing was performed with immunoSEQ multiplex PCR; in TCRdb, only in-frame clones are kept and a portion is missing. The sample shows 170,000 or so clones, around 80% of them seen only once. The sample was PBMCs. The receptors stem from a woman in her forties in good health and CMV-seronegative. Both conserved end residues are part of each CDR3. The order of the fields is clone size, D gene, J gene, V gene, CDR3 protein, CDR3 DNA. D genes are given only for firm matches. The size field is filled for only some rows; it gives once, few, many or a size class.

few	-	TRBJ1-1	TRBV6-1	CASGKGVGAFF	TGTGCCAGCGGTAAGGGAGTTGGGGCTTTCTTT
-	-	TRBJ2-7	TRBV19	CASSRTGISYEQYF	TGTGCCAGTAGTAGAACAGGGATCTCCTACGAGCAGTACTTC
-	TRBD1	TRBJ1-3	TRBV4-2	CASSQEPGGRPRNTIYF	TGTGCCAGCAGCCAAGAACCAGGGGGGCGACCAAGAAACACCATATATTTT
-	TRBD2	TRBJ2-3	TRBV5-1	CASSPLGGGVYSSTDTQYF	TGCGCCAGCAGCCCCCTGGGGGGGGGAGTATACTCAAGCACAGATACGCAGTATTTT
-	TRBD1	TRBJ2-7	TRBV6-5	CASSSGQATYEQYF	TGTGCCAGCAGCTCCGGACAGGCCACCTACGAGCAGTACTTC
-	TRBD1	TRBJ1-3	TRBV10-1	CASRNRGKAGNTIYF	TGCGCCAGCAGGAACAGGGGAAAGGCTGGAAACACCATATATTTT
few	-	TRBJ2-5	TRBV19	CASSISWPGETQYF	TGTGCCAGTAGTATCAGTTGGCCCGGGGAGACCCAGTACTTC
-	TRBD2	TRBJ2-1	TRBV9	CASSVGAGGNGEQFF	TGTGCCAGCAGCGTTGGAGCGGGAGGTAATGGTGAGCAGTTCTTC
-	-	TRBJ2-7	TRBV7-2	CASTRGRGLYEQYF	TGTGCCAGCACCCGTGGTAGGGGCCTTTACGAGCAGTACTTC
-	-	TRBJ1-4	TRBV5-4	CASSARGGKLFF	TGTGCCAGCAGCGCTAGGGGGGGGAAACTGTTTTTT
few	-	TRBJ1-2	TRBV7-2	CASSLAVNSYGYTF	TGTGCCAGCAGCTTAGCGGTCAATAGCTATGGCTACACCTTC
-	-	TRBJ1-1	TRBV2	CASSNSMTATEAFF	TGTGCCAGCAGTAACTCCATGACTGCCACTGAAGCTTTCTTT
-	TRBD1	TRBJ2-7	TRBV5-1	CASSRRDRPFYEQYF	TGCGCCAGCAGTCGCCGGGACAGACCTTTCTACGAGCAGTACTTC
-	-	TRBJ2-5	TRBV2	CASSGGGRETQYF	TGTGCCAGCAGTGGGGGAGGAAGAGAGACCCAGTACTTC
few	-	TRBJ1-5	TRBV19	CASTVGGASNQPQHF	TGTGCCAGTACGGTGGGAGGGGCGAGCAATCAGCCCCAGCATTTT
-	-	TRBJ2-3	TRBV6-1	CASSDVVDTQYF	TGTGCCAGCAGTGACGTTGTAGATACGCAGTATTTT
once	TRBD1	TRBJ1-3	TRBV5-1	CASSLAGQGAGNTIYF	TGCGCCAGCAGCTTGGCGGGACAGGGGGCTGGAAACACCATATATTTT
-	-	TRBJ1-2	TRBV6-1	CASSYAGTQHGYTF	TGTGCCAGCAGTTATGCCGGGACACAGCATGGCTACACCTTC
-	TRBD1	TRBJ1-2	TRBV27	CAGSLTAGGYGYTF	TGTGCCGGCAGCCTAACCGCAGGGGGCTATGGCTACACCTTC
-	-	TRBJ1-5	TRBV27	CASSSQPYSNQPQHF	TGTGCCAGCAGTTCACAGCCTTATAGCAATCAGCCCCAGCATTTT
-	-	TRBJ1-4	TRBV11-2	CASSPQGFATNEKLFF	TGTGCCAGCAGCCCACAGGGTTTTGCAACTAATGAAAAACTGTTTTTT
once	TRBD2	TRBJ2-1	TRBV2	CASSGTMNNEQFF	TGTGCCAGCAGCGGGACTATGAACAATGAGCAGTTCTTC
few	TRBD1	TRBJ1-1	TRBV30	CAWTPDRGTEAFF	TGTGCCTGGACCCCCGACAGGGGGACTGAAGCTTTCTTT
few	TRBD2	TRBJ2-2	TRBV9	CASSVGGRANTGELFF	TGTGCCAGCAGCGTGGGAGGGCGGGCGAACACCGGGGAGCTGTTTTTT
-	TRBD1	TRBJ1-2	TRBV6-1	CATPGTGFWYGYTF	TGTGCCACCCCCGGGACAGGGTTTTGGTATGGCTACACCTTC
once	-	TRBJ2-1	TRBV7-9	CSSSTSPAAYNEQFF	TGTTCCAGCAGCACCAGTCCGGCGGCCTACAATGAGCAGTTCTTC
-	TRBD1	TRBJ2-2	TRBV10-3	CATTGTGLTGELFF	TGTGCCACGACCGGGACAGGGCTCACCGGGGAGCTGTTTTTT
-	-	TRBJ2-2	TRBV28	CASSQDSSNTGELFF	TGTGCCAGCAGTCAGGACAGTTCGAACACCGGGGAGCTGTTTTTT
-	TRBD2	TRBJ2-3	TRBV4-2	CASSQGLASRGMDTQYF	TGTGCCAGCAGCCAAGGACTAGCCTCCAGAGGAATGGATACGCAGTATTTT
-	-	TRBJ1-5	TRBV14	CASSQVLVWPLCGNSNQPQHF	TGTGCCAGCAGCCAAGTACTGGTCTGGCCTCTTTGCGGTAATAGCAATCAGCCCCAGCATTTT
-	TRBD1	TRBJ2-5	TRBV4-2	CASARDRAQETQYF	TGTGCCAGCGCCCGGGACAGGGCTCAGGAGACCCAGTACTTC
-	-	TRBJ2-6	TRBV25-1	CASSVATVLTF	TGTGCCAGCAGTGTCGCTACCGTCCTGACTTTC
-	TRBD2	TRBJ2-5	TRBV11-3	CASSLVSGSQTQYF	TGTGCCAGCAGCTTAGTTAGCGGGAGTCAGACCCAGTACTTC